This TCR beta chain was captured by sequencing in a study of control samples from healthy donors and cancer patients (TCRdb year 2020). V and J are truncated by 6 bases and 8 bases respectively, leaving an intervening sequence of 16 bases. The germline V gene (reference sequence) provides CDR1 GTSNPN and CDR2 SVGIG. Its CDR3 holds 13 amino acids, cysteine through phenylalanine. This entry keeps only the CDR3 DNA: 39 bases, framed from base 1. The protocol used for the library was the immunoSEQ multiplex PCR assay. The clones in this table, taken by TCRdb from immuneACCESS, are in-frame only. Not every clone is retained; where verified, under half of the shortfall comes from an unresolved V gene, and the cause of the rest is unknown. Present in this sample are about 120,000 clones, over 80% of which were seen just once. The ten largest clones add up to just under 0.6% of the sample. In the case of this clone: Its cognate antigen has yet to be identified. No much larger clone exists at a distance of one base, and base qualities are not known.

The receptor chain draws on TRBV30 and TRBJ1-4, with the D gene not confidently named. The sample taken for sequencing was PBMCs. The TCR was taken from a man at least 80 years old with head and neck cancer. For the CDR3, the sequence is CACTRSVGEKLFF. The DNA sequence follows: TGTGCCTGTACTCGATCGGTAGGAGAAAAACTGTTTTTT.